This T cell receptor beta chain came from a study of OX40 agonist ivuxolimab in advanced cancers. TCRdb's table, derived via immunoSEQ multiplex PCR, lists solely in-frame clones and lacks some. Here the sample spans over 80,000 clones, less than 85% being singletons. Study-level results: Near-lowest levels of clonal expansion characterized partial responders at 0.1-3.0 mg/kg. Blood T cells, both CD4+ and CD8+, expanded clonally by week 6 at 0.1 to 3.0 mg/kg.

As to this clone: Its antigen is not identified.

This CDR3 contains 16 residues. Looked up from germline, CDR1 is MNHEY and CDR2 is SVGAGI. The V and J ends lost 4 bases and 0 bases respectively, with 15 bases between them. Systemic immunosuppression or autoimmune disease history was grounds to exclude patients. The receptor's source is an adult with an advanced solid tumor such as melanoma, head and neck, liver or kidney cancer. Sequenced here: CD4+ or CD8+ T cells sorted from blood, sampled in a trial of the OX40 agonist ivuxolimab. The gene calls are TRBV6-5 and TRBJ1-1, with TRBD1 as a possible D gene (5 bases). CDR3 coding DNA: TGTGCCAGCAGTTCTTCCCGGGGGGGGATGAACACTGAAGCTTTCTTT. This sequence encodes CASSSSRGGMNTEAFF.